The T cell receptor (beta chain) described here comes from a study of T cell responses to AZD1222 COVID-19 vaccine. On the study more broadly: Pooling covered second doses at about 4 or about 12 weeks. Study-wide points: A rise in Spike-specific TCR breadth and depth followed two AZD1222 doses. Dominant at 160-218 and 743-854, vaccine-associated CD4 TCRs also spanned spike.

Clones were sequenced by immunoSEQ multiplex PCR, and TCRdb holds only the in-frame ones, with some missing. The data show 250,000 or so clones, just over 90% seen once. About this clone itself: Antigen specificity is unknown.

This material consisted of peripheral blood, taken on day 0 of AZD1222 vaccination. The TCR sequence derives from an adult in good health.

CDR3 amino acids: CASRRHILRDRDQPQHF. CDR3 DNA: TGTGCCAGCAGACGACACATCTTAAGGGACAGGGATCAGCCCCAGCATTTT. This chain uses TRBV28 with TRBJ1-5, with 9 bases that match TRBD1. Germline V lookup: CDR1 MDHEN, CDR2 SYDVKM. The CDR3 loop spans 17 amino acids. After removal of 6 bases from V and 5 bases from J, the junction contained 14 bases not matched to a gene. The complete variable domain, with remaining parts taken from reference TRBV28 and TRBJ1-5, reads DVKVTQSSRYLVKRTGEKVFLECVQDMDHENMFWYRQDPGLGLRLIYFSYDVKMKEKGDIPEGYSVSREKKERFSLILESASTNQTSMYLCASRRHILRDRDQPQHFGDGTRLSIL.